The rows below give T cell receptor beta chains drawn from one sample of a study of T cells after yellow fever vaccination. One entry per CDR3 protein, called by TCRdb with MiXCR from the 5' RACE reads. The sample has around 590,000 distinct CDR3 sequences; around an eighth are singletons. The specimen was PBMCs, collected on the day of the yellow fever booster vaccination. The receptor set was obtained from a man in his thirties or forties who received the YFV17D yellow fever vaccine. The CDR3 runs from the conserved cysteine through the conserved F or W. D genes are given only for firm matches. Clone size, where shown, is once, few, many, or a class for clones that have expanded.

j_call: TRBJ2-5; clone_size: -; d_call: -; v_call: TRBV5-1; cdr3_aa: CASRRGGDPRETQYF; cdr3_nt: TGCGCCAGCAGGAGGGGCGGGGACCCTCGGGAGACCCAGTACTTC
j_call: TRBJ2-1; clone_size: few; d_call: TRBD2; v_call: TRBV6-1; cdr3_aa: CASRTLGLAGFSQFF; cdr3_nt: TGTGCCAGCAGAACACTTGGACTAGCGGGATTTTCGCAGTTCTTC
j_call: TRBJ2-3; clone_size: many; d_call: -; v_call: TRBV20-1; cdr3_aa: CSARAGSSGSTDTQYF; cdr3_nt: TGCAGTGCTAGAGCAGGATCCAGCGGGAGCACAGATACGCAGTATTTT
j_call: TRBJ2-5; clone_size: -; d_call: -; v_call: TRBV20-1; cdr3_aa: CSAPGESRRETQYF; cdr3_nt: TGCAGTGCTCCAGGGGAAAGTCGGAGGGAGACCCAGTACTTC
j_call: TRBJ2-3; clone_size: few; d_call: -; v_call: TRBV5-1; cdr3_aa: CASGSTGSLTDTQYF; cdr3_nt: TGCGCCAGCGGAAGCACCGGGAGTCTGACAGATACGCAGTATTTT
j_call: TRBJ1-1; clone_size: -; d_call: -; v_call: TRBV20-1; cdr3_aa: CSAREAGRNTEAFF; cdr3_nt: TGCAGTGCTAGAGAAGCCGGTAGGAACACTGAAGCTTTCTTT
j_call: TRBJ2-3; clone_size: few; d_call: -; v_call: TRBV11-2; cdr3_aa: CASSHAQDTQYF; cdr3_nt: TGTGCCAGCAGCCACGCCCAGGATACGCAGTATTTT
j_call: TRBJ2-7; clone_size: once; d_call: TRBD2; v_call: TRBV7-6; cdr3_aa: CASSPVRVRTSGSYEQYF; cdr3_nt: TGTGCCAGCAGTCCCGTAAGGGTTCGGACTAGCGGTTCCTACGAGCAGTACTTC
j_call: TRBJ2-5; clone_size: -; d_call: -; v_call: TRBV20-1; cdr3_aa: CSAGGLEETQYF; cdr3_nt: TGCAGTGCTGGAGGTTTAGAAGAGACCCAGTACTTC
j_call: TRBJ2-3; clone_size: few; d_call: TRBD2; v_call: TRBV7-2; cdr3_aa: CASSHRDYLGTQYF; cdr3_nt: TGTGCCAGCAGCCACCGGGACTACCTCGGTACGCAGTATTTT
j_call: TRBJ2-1; clone_size: -; d_call: TRBD1; v_call: TRBV7-9; cdr3_aa: CASSPGTGVANEQFF; cdr3_nt: TGTGCCAGCAGCCCCGGGACAGGGGTCGCCAATGAGCAGTTCTTC
j_call: TRBJ2-1; clone_size: -; d_call: -; v_call: TRBV5-5; cdr3_aa: CASSFASQEQFF; cdr3_nt: TGTGCCAGCAGCTTTGCGTCCCAGGAGCAGTTCTTC
j_call: TRBJ2-1; clone_size: -; d_call: -; v_call: TRBV5-1; cdr3_aa: CASSFGAVSSYNEQFF; cdr3_nt: TGCGCCAGCAGCTTCGGAGCGGTAAGCTCCTACAATGAGCAGTTCTTC
j_call: TRBJ2-1; clone_size: -; d_call: TRBD1; v_call: TRBV5-6; cdr3_aa: CASSLARTGFIEQFF; cdr3_nt: TGTGCCAGCAGCTTGGCCAGGACAGGCTTCATCGAGCAGTTCTTC
j_call: TRBJ2-1; clone_size: -; d_call: TRBD2; v_call: TRBV5-1; cdr3_aa: CASSPTLSGGSNEQFF; cdr3_nt: TGCGCCAGCAGCCCAACCCTATCGGGAGGTTCCAATGAGCAGTTCTTC
j_call: TRBJ2-7; clone_size: -; d_call: TRBD2; v_call: TRBV29-1; cdr3_aa: CSAAGGPYEQYF; cdr3_nt: TGCAGCGCAGCGGGAGGGCCCTACGAGCAGTACTTC
j_call: TRBJ2-3; clone_size: many; d_call: -; v_call: TRBV12-3/TRBV12-4; cdr3_aa: CACRHVRGDTQYF; cdr3_nt: TGTGCCTGCCGCCACGTTCGGGGGGATACGCAGTATTTT
j_call: TRBJ1-6; clone_size: few; d_call: TRBD1; v_call: TRBV28; cdr3_aa: CASKTPRTGANNSPLHF; cdr3_nt: TGTGCCAGCAAAACCCCGAGGACAGGCGCAAATAATTCACCCCTCCACTTT
j_call: TRBJ2-1; clone_size: few; d_call: -; v_call: TRBV3-1; cdr3_aa: CASSQASGLAYEQFF; cdr3_nt: TGTGCCAGCAGCCAAGCCTCGGGGCTAGCATATGAGCAGTTCTTC
j_call: TRBJ2-7; clone_size: few; d_call: TRBD1; v_call: TRBV9; cdr3_aa: CASSAEGQGAKVEQYF; cdr3_nt: TGTGCCAGCAGCGCCGAAGGACAGGGGGCGAAGGTCGAGCAGTACTTC
j_call: TRBJ2-2; clone_size: few; d_call: -; v_call: TRBV12-3/TRBV12-4; cdr3_aa: CASSLWREDTGELFF; cdr3_nt: TGTGCCAGCAGTTTGTGGAGGGAGGACACCGGGGAGCTGTTTTTT
j_call: TRBJ2-2; clone_size: -; d_call: TRBD1; v_call: TRBV7-6; cdr3_aa: CASSFGGGQGNTGELFF; cdr3_nt: TGTGCCAGCAGCTTCGGAGGGGGACAGGGGAACACCGGGGAGCTGTTTTTT
j_call: TRBJ2-1; clone_size: -; d_call: -; v_call: TRBV19; cdr3_aa: CASSIAVYSYNEQFF; cdr3_nt: TGTGCCAGTAGTATAGCGGTCTACTCCTACAATGAGCAGTTCTTC
j_call: TRBJ1-2; clone_size: once; d_call: -; v_call: TRBV3-1; cdr3_aa: CASSQAWRGAQGGYTF; cdr3_nt: TGTGCCAGCAGCCAAGCTTGGCGGGGGGCGCAGGGTGGCTACACCTTC
j_call: TRBJ1-1; clone_size: few; d_call: -; v_call: TRBV7-8; cdr3_aa: CASSLTGSIRTEAFF; cdr3_nt: TGTGCCAGCAGCTTAACAGGATCTATCCGAACTGAAGCTTTCTTT
j_call: TRBJ2-5; clone_size: -; d_call: -; v_call: TRBV6-5; cdr3_aa: CASSYSWGTQYF; cdr3_nt: TGTGCCAGCAGTTACTCGTGGGGGACCCAGTACTTC
j_call: TRBJ2-1; clone_size: -; d_call: -; v_call: TRBV15; cdr3_aa: CAIRSVPYNEQFF; cdr3_nt: TGTGCCATCCGTAGCGTACCTTACAATGAGCAGTTCTTC
j_call: TRBJ2-7; clone_size: few; d_call: TRBD1; v_call: TRBV25-1; cdr3_aa: CASGPGQENYEQYF; cdr3_nt: TGTGCCAGCGGACCGGGACAGGAAAACTACGAGCAGTACTTC
j_call: TRBJ1-5; clone_size: -; d_call: TRBD1; v_call: TRBV5-1; cdr3_aa: CASSQGTEGNQPQHF; cdr3_nt: TGCGCCAGCAGCCAAGGGACAGAGGGCAATCAGCCCCAGCATTTT
j_call: TRBJ1-4; clone_size: -; d_call: -; v_call: TRBV6-5; cdr3_aa: CASSYQTGAINEKLFF; cdr3_nt: TGTGCCAGCAGTTACCAGACGGGGGCGATTAATGAAAAACTGTTTTTT
j_call: TRBJ2-5; clone_size: -; d_call: -; v_call: TRBV18; cdr3_aa: CASSPPDSGQETQYF; cdr3_nt: TGTGCCAGCTCACCACCTGACAGCGGTCAAGAGACCCAGTACTTC
j_call: TRBJ2-2; clone_size: -; d_call: TRBD2; v_call: TRBV7-2; cdr3_aa: CASSFSGRASTGELFF; cdr3_nt: TGTGCCAGCAGCTTTAGCGGGAGGGCCAGTACCGGGGAGCTGTTTTTT
j_call: TRBJ2-7; clone_size: -; d_call: TRBD2; v_call: TRBV20-1; cdr3_aa: CSARTSGRTYEQYF; cdr3_nt: TGCAGTGCTAGAACGAGCGGGAGAACCTACGAGCAGTACTTC
j_call: TRBJ2-2; clone_size: -; d_call: TRBD2; v_call: TRBV27; cdr3_aa: CASSSTGGHVGELFF; cdr3_nt: TGTGCCAGCAGTTCCACGGGAGGGCATGTTGGGGAGCTGTTTTTT
j_call: TRBJ2-1; clone_size: few; d_call: -; v_call: TRBV7-2; cdr3_aa: CASSLTPSVQFF; cdr3_nt: TGTGCCAGCAGCTTAACCCCTAGTGTGCAGTTCTTC
j_call: TRBJ2-3; clone_size: few; d_call: TRBD1; v_call: TRBV12-3/TRBV12-4; cdr3_aa: CASTPGGDSTDTQYF; cdr3_nt: TGTGCCAGCACTCCAGGGGGAGATAGCACAGATACGCAGTATTTT
j_call: TRBJ2-1; clone_size: -; d_call: TRBD2; v_call: TRBV4-2; cdr3_aa: CASSNSVGLAGINEQFF; cdr3_nt: TGTGCCAGCAGCAACTCAGTGGGACTAGCGGGAATCAATGAGCAGTTCTTC
j_call: TRBJ2-1; clone_size: -; d_call: -; v_call: TRBV5-1; cdr3_aa: CASSLDPPGGGYYNEQFF; cdr3_nt: TGCGCCAGCAGCTTGGACCCCCCCGGAGGGGGCTACTACAATGAGCAGTTCTTC
j_call: TRBJ2-1; clone_size: -; d_call: TRBD2; v_call: TRBV20-1; cdr3_aa: CSASKTSGGGNEQFF; cdr3_nt: TGCAGTGCTTCAAAGACTAGCGGGGGGGGTAATGAGCAGTTCTTC
j_call: TRBJ2-3; clone_size: -; d_call: -; v_call: TRBV11-2; cdr3_aa: CASSLELGPQYF; cdr3_nt: TGTGCCAGCAGCTTAGAACTAGGTCCGCAGTATTTT
j_call: TRBJ2-7; clone_size: few; d_call: TRBD2; v_call: TRBV23-1; cdr3_aa: CASSRLGTRYSYEQYF; cdr3_nt: TGCGCCAGCAGTCGTCTCGGGACTAGGTATTCCTACGAGCAGTACTTC
j_call: TRBJ2-7; clone_size: -; d_call: -; v_call: TRBV20-1; cdr3_aa: CSVSRSSYEQYF; cdr3_nt: TGCAGCGTTTCCAGGAGCTCCTACGAGCAGTACTTC
j_call: TRBJ2-5; clone_size: -; d_call: TRBD2; v_call: TRBV7-2; cdr3_aa: CASSWTSGETQYF; cdr3_nt: TGTGCCAGCAGTTGGACTAGCGGGGAGACCCAGTACTTC
j_call: TRBJ2-3; clone_size: few; d_call: TRBD1; v_call: TRBV20-1; cdr3_aa: CSAKQGARGTDTQYF; cdr3_nt: TGCAGTGCTAAACAGGGGGCGCGGGGTACAGATACGCAGTATTTT